The T cell receptor (beta chain) described here comes from a study of blood T cell repertoires in COVID-19. This CDR3 has 13 amino acids. V lost 2 bases and J 4 bases, leaving 6 bases between the germline ends. Germline assignment: CDR1 SGHRS and CDR2 YFSETQ. Per the original data handling: Amplification with reference gene primers provided the estimates of nucleated cell counts. Sequencing was performed with immunoSEQ multiplex PCR; in TCRdb, only in-frame clones are kept and a portion is missing. D and trimming come from the DNA, and the V and J calls and clone size come from that table. The sample lists 160,000 or so clones, roughly 90% occurring once.

The sample taken for sequencing was peripheral blood. The chain joins TRBV5-1 to TRBJ2-2; a weak D match, TRBD1 (5 bases). The sequence was collected from a man aged 18 to 29 with acute or convalescent COVID-19. The DNA of the CDR3 is TGCGCCAGCAGCTTAGGGGTCACCGGGGAGCTGTTTTTT. This encodes CASSLGVTGELFF.